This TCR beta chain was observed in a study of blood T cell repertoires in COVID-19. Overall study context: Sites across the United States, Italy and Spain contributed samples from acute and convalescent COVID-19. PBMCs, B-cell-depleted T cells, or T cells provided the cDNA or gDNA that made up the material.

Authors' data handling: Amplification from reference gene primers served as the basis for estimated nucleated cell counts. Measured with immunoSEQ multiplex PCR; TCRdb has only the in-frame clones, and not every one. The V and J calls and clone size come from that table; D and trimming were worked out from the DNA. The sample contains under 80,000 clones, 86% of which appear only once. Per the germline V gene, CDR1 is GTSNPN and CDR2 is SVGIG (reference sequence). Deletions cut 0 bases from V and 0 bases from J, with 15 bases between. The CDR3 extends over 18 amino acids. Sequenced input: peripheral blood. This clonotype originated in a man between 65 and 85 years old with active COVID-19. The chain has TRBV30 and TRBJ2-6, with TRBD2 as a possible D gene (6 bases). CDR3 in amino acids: CAWSVRGSGNSGANVLTF. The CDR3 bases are TGTGCCTGGAGTGTACGTGGTAGCGGAAACTCTGGGGCCAACGTCCTGACTTTC.